The clone carrying this T cell receptor beta chain was found a few times. Its cognate antigen is unknown. The data derive from a study of CD8 T cells in ankylosing spondylitis. The study's findings and limits: In ankylosing spondylitis blood, a motif of eight highly homologous TCR beta variants appeared characteristic.

Each CDR3 protein is one row after TCRdb ran MiXCR on the 5' RACE reads. The table records fewer than 400,000 distinct CDR3 sequences, roughly 8% of them present only once. CDR3 length: 17 residues. CDR1 SGHRS and CDR2 YFSETQ come from the germline V gene. Trimming removed 6 bases from V and 7 bases from J; junction bases left unmatched: 12. This sequence originates from a male donor with ankylosing spondylitis. V gene TRBV5-1 combines with J gene TRBJ2-2, with TRBD2 matching over 13 bases. What was sequenced was blood, either unsorted or a sorted T cell fraction (not recorded which). The DNA for the CDR3 is TGCGCCAGCACCGCCTTGACTAGCGGGAGGTCTGGCGGGGAGCTGTTTTTT. Translation: CASTALTSGRSGGELFF.